This TCR beta chain was sequenced during a study of cytomegalovirus exposure and HLA in healthy donors. Whole-study findings and limits: Later on, an analysis found that several of the most significant clusters appeared to be linked to common viral pathogens, which included parvovirus B19. Among the sequence variants, a highly shared cluster was likely an artifact of sequencing. HLA-A and HLA-B allele assignments for most subjects were reportedly predicted accurately using TCR beta sequences. Among TCR beta chains, those listed as cytomegalovirus-associated numbered fewer than 200.

The study ran its PCR with 60 Vbeta and 13 Jbeta primers. Data came from immunoSEQ multiplex PCR; TCRdb stores just in-frame clones and leaves some out. The sample shows roughly 150,000 clones, 65% to 90% of them seen only once. The germline V gene encodes CDR1 SGHDN and CDR2 FVKESK. Trimming shortened V by 4 bases and J by 4 bases, and 16 bases separated the two germline ends. This CDR3 is 15 amino acids long. This clone was found once. Antigen specificity is unknown. The sequence came from a woman aged 45-65 years in good health and CMV-seropositive. J is TRBJ1-1 and V is TRBV14; D ambiguous. The sample was PBMCs. CDR3 protein: CASSLQIGRSTEAFF. The CDR3 DNA sequence: TGTGCCAGCAGCCTTCAAATCGGGAGGAGCACTGAAGCTTTCTTT.